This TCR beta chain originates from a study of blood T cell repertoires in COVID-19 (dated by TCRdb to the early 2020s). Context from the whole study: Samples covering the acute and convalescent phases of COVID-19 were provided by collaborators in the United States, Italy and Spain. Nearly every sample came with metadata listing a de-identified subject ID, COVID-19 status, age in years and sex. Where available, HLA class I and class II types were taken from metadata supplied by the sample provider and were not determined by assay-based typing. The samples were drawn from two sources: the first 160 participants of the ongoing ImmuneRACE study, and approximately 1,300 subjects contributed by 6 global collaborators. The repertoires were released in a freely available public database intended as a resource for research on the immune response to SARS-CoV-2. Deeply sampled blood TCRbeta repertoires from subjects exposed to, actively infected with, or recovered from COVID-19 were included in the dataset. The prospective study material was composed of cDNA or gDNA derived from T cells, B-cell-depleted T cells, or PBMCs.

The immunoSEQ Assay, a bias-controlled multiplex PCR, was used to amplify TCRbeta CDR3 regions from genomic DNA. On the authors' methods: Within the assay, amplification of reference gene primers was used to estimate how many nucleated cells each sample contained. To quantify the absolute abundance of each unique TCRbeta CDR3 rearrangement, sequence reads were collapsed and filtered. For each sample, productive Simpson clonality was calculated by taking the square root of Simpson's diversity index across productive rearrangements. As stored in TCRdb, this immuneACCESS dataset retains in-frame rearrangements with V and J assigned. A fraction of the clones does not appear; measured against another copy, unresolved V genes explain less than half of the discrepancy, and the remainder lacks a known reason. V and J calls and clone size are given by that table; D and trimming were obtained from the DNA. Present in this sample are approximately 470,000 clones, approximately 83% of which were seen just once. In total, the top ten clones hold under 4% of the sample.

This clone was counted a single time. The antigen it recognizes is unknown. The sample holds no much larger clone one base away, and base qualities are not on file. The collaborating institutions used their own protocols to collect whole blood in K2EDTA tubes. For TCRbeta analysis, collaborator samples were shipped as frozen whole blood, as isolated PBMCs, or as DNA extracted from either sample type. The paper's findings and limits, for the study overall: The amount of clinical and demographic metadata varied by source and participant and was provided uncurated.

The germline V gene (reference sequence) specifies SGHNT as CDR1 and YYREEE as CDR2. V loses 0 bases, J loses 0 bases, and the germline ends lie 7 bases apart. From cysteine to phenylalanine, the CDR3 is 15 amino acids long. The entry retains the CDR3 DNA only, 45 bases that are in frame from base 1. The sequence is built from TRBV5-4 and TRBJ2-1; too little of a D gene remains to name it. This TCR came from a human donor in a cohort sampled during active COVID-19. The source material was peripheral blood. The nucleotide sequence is TGTGCCAGCAGCTTGGCCCCCTTCTCCTACAATGAGCAGTTCTTC. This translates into CASSLAPFSYNEQFF.